A single sample gave rise to the 18 T cell receptor beta chains below, sequenced in a study of blood T cell repertoires in COVID-19. The method was immunoSEQ multiplex PCR; TCRdb's version includes in-frame clones alone and lacks a portion of them. The sample contains about 250,000 clones, approximately 86% of which appear only once. Sequenced: PBMCs or T cells enriched from blood (not recorded which). The receptors here all came from a woman in her 30s with acute COVID-19.

The rearrangement joins TRBV19 to TRBJ2-1, with TRBD1 matching 7 bases. This CDR3 comprises 16 residues. The J segment lost 2 bases and the V segment lost 4 bases, leaving 8 bases of the junction unmatched. Germline lookup yields CDR1 LNHDA and CDR2 SQIVND (reference sequence). In DNA form, the CDR3 reads TGTGCCAGTAGTAGGCAGACAGGGATCGCCTACAATGAGCAGTTCTTC. Residues: CASSRQTGIAYNEQFF.

On this clone: Within the sample, other DNA sequences also encode this same CDR3. In nucleotides, the CDR3 is TGTGCCAGCAGCTTAGGGACACCGAACACCGGGGAGCTGTTTTTT. This translates into CASSLGTPNTGELFF. J is TRBJ2-2 and V is TRBV7-2; D perhaps matches TRBD1 (5 bases). The V end was cut by 1 base, the J end by 0 bases, with 6 bases between. This CDR3 region has 15 residues. The germline V gene has CDR1 SGHTA and CDR2 FQGNSA.

The J gene is TRBJ1-4, the V gene TRBV11-2, with D hard to call. Germline lookup yields CDR1 SGHAT and CDR2 FQNNGV. The CDR3 runs to 14 residues. Between the trimmed V and J ends, which lost 0 bases and 10 bases, there was a span of 12 bases. The CDR3 sequence is CASSLDVAGGKLFF. The CDR3 coding sequence is TGTGCCAGCAGCTTAGACGTCGCAGGTGGAAAACTGTTTTTT.

This chain's CDR3 is CASSLRNTGELFF. The CDR3 DNA follows: TGTGCCAGCAGTTTGAGGAACACCGGGGAGCTGTTTTTT. V and J are TRBV27 and TRBJ2-2; D is undetermined. The CDR3 length is 13 residues. The V gene lost 3 bases and the J gene lost 1 base, with 3 bases spanning the gap. Germline V gene sequence: CDR1 MNHEY, CDR2 SMNVEV (reference sequence).

V and J are TRBV27 and TRBJ1-4; the D gene is possibly TRBD1 (5 bases). The CDR3 sequence is 13 residues long. Trimming left V 7 bases short and J 3 bases short, with 9 bases between. The germline gives CDR1 MNHEY, CDR2 SMNVEV (reference sequence). CDR3 in DNA: TGTGCCAGCAAGGGGTTTTCTAATGAAAAACTGTTTTTT. Translation gives CASKGFSNEKLFF.

The chain couples TRBV6-1 to TRBJ2-5; D remains ambiguous. V shed 3 bases and J shed 3 bases, with 8 bases lying between them. CDR3 size: 13 residues. Germline assignment: CDR1 MNHNS and CDR2 SASEGT. Written as DNA, the CDR3 is TGTGCCAGCAGTGAGAATTCAGAAGAGACCCAGTACTTC. Protein product: CASSENSEETQYF.

The chain employs TRBV5-4 and TRBJ1-1; the D gene is possibly TRBD1 (5 bases). The CDR3 loop spans 14 amino acids. In germline, CDR1 is SGHNT, CDR2 YYREEE (reference sequence). V gave up 2 bases and J gave up 3 bases, with 11 bases separating them. The DNA of the CDR3 is TGTGCCAGCAGCTTTGACAGATCGTACACTGAAGCTTTCTTT. Protein sequence: CASSFDRSYTEAFF.

The chain uses TRBV27 and TRBJ2-2; 12 bases agree with TRBD2. Unmatched junction bases numbered 4, after V lost 2 bases and J lost 3 bases. The CDR3 runs to 17 residues. Germline V gene data show CDR1 as MNHEY and CDR2 as SMNVEV (reference sequence). The CDR3 reads CASSLHGLAGYTGELFF. DNA of the CDR3: TGTGCCAGCAGTTTACACGGACTAGCGGGGTACACCGGGGAGCTGTTTTTT.

The chain carries TRBV5-1 and TRBJ2-7; 11 bases match TRBD2. Per germline, CDR1 SGHRS and CDR2 YFSETQ. V shed 4 bases, J shed 3 bases, and the junction held 12 bases outside the gene matches. This CDR3 is built from 17 residues. CDR3 sequence: CASSTQFSGGAYYEQYF. The CDR3 DNA is TGCGCCAGCAGCACCCAATTTAGCGGGGGGGCCTACTACGAGCAGTACTTC.

The chain is built from TRBV19 and TRBJ1-1, with D possibly TRBD1 on 5 matching bases. CDR3 length: 15 residues. Trimming took off 1 base at V and 4 bases at J, with 13 bases between the two ends. Germline V gene sequence: CDR1 LNHDA, CDR2 SQIVND (reference sequence). CDR3 residues: CASSIAGGVGTEAFF. In nucleotides, the CDR3 is TGTGCCAGTAGTATAGCGGGGGGAGTCGGCACTGAAGCTTTCTTT.

The chain carries TRBV29-1 and TRBJ1-1; no clear D. Germline CDR1 and CDR2: SQVTM and ANQGSEA. The CDR3 runs 13 residues. CDR3 amino acids: CSYRQLMNTEAFF. The CDR3 region has the DNA TGCTCCTACAGACAATTAATGAACACTGAAGCTTTCTTT.

CDR3 sequence: CASSTLSGGVTDTQYF. The CDR3 DNA is TGTGCCAGCAGCACCCTGAGCGGGGGGGTCACAGATACGCAGTATTTT. The rearrangement uses TRBV6-6 and TRBJ2-3; 10 nucleotides match TRBD2. Per the germline V gene, CDR1 is MNHNY and CDR2 is SVGAGI (reference sequence). With V trimmed by 6 bases and J by 2 bases, 8 bases remained unmatched. The CDR3 has 16 residues.

The V and J genes are TRBV10-2 and TRBJ2-3; D not certain. This CDR3 contains 12 residues. The V end was cut by 5 bases, the J end by 0 bases, with 3 bases between. CDR1 and CDR2 (germline): WSHSY, SAAADI. CDR3 amino acids: CASSSSTDTQYF. The CDR3 DNA reads TGCGCCAGCAGTTCTAGCACAGATACGCAGTATTTT.

The V and J genes are TRBV2 and TRBJ2-5; possible D gene TRBD2, 7 bases. Germline-derived CDR1 and CDR2 are SNHLY and FYNNEI. The CDR3 is 16 residues long. Deletions cut 11 bases from V and 0 bases from J, with 22 bases between. The CDR3 protein is CACLGGPDLYQETQYF. CDR3 nucleotides: TGTGCCTGCCTGGGGGGGCCCGACCTGTACCAAGAGACCCAGTACTTC. Full variable domain (remainder filled in from reference TRBV2 and TRBJ2-5): EPEVTQTPSHQVTQMGQEVILRCVPISNHLYFYWYRQILGQKVEFLVSFYNNEISEKSEIFDDQFSVERPDGSNFTLKIRSTKLEDSAMYFCACLGGPDLYQETQYFGPGTRLLVL.

This clone has only one observation. The rearrangement links TRBV5-1 to TRBJ1-1; 7 bases are a match to TRBD1. Trimming removed 4 bases from V and 4 bases from J; junction bases left unmatched: 10. The length of the CDR3 is 15 residues. The germline V gene encodes CDR1 SGHRS and CDR2 YFSETQ. CDR3 DNA: TGCGCCAGCAGCGGAGGAAACACAGGGGCCACTGAAGCTTTCTTT. Amino acids: CASSGGNTGATEAFF.

The chain recombines TRBV13 with TRBJ1-2; 8 positions agree with TRBD1. This CDR3 spans 15 amino acids. The V and J ends lost 5 bases and 3 bases, in that order; junction bases with no gene match: 8. Germline V lookup: CDR1 PRHDT, CDR2 FYEKMQ (reference sequence). The CDR3 DNA is TGTGCCAGCAGCACAAGACAGGGGAGCGACTATGGCTACACCTTC. Its protein product is CASSTRQGSDYGYTF. The full variable domain, with the rest looked up from reference TRBV13 and TRBJ1-2, is AAGVIQSPRHLIKEKRETATLKCYPIPRHDTVYWYQQGPGQDPQFLISFYEKMQSDKGSIPDRFSAQQFSDYHSELNMSSLELGDSALYFCASSTRQGSDYGYTFGSGTRLTVV.

The CDR3 region is CASSTRQNGYTF. For the CDR3, the DNA is TGTGCCAGCAGCACTAGGCAGAATGGCTACACCTTC. The V and J genes are TRBV11-1 and TRBJ1-2; D remains ambiguous. Trimming shortened V by 5 bases and J by 6 bases, and 10 bases separated the two germline ends. Germline values: CDR1 SGHAT, CDR2 FQDESV (reference sequence). There are 12 residues in the CDR3.

This chain links TRBV11-2 with TRBJ2-3, with TRBD2 matching 9 bases. This CDR3 has 15 residues. Germline values: CDR1 SGHAT, CDR2 FQNNGV. V dropped 1 base and J dropped 6; count of bases not matched to a gene: 5. This CDR3 is CASSLGGGAPDTQYF. The CDR3 DNA is TGTGCCAGCAGCTTAGGCGGGGGGGCACCCGATACGCAGTATTTT.